This entry lists 21 T cell receptor beta chains sequenced from one sample in a study of blood T cell repertoires in COVID-19. TCRdb's copy holds only in-frame clones and misses some; the assay was immunoSEQ multiplex PCR. The sample contains under 65,000 clones, more than 60% of which appear only once. The material sequenced was peripheral blood. Receptor source: a woman aged 65 to 85 with acute or convalescent COVID-19.

This sequence joins TRBV2 and TRBJ1-5; the D gene is possibly TRBD1 (5 bases). Germline V gene lookup returns CDR1 SNHLY and CDR2 FYNNEI. The V and J ends lost 3 bases and 5 bases respectively, with 17 bases between them. CDR3 length: 16 residues. CDR3 DNA: TGTGCCAGCAGTGACCCACGGCAGGGTGGGGATCAGCCCCAGCATTTT. It is translated as CASSDPRQGGDQPQHF. The complete variable domain, with remaining parts taken from reference TRBV2 and TRBJ1-5, reads EPEVTQTPSHQVTQMGQEVILRCVPISNHLYFYWYRQILGQKVEFLVSFYNNEISEKSEIFDDQFSVERPDGSNFTLKIRSTKLEDSAMYFCASSDPRQGGDQPQHFGDGTRLSIL.

A note on this clone: The junction and the germline gene differ at one end; a read error may be behind it. V is TRBV24-1 and J is TRBJ2-1; 11 bases agree with TRBD2. Per the germline V gene, CDR1 is KGHDR and CDR2 is SFDVKD. This CDR3 has 16 residues. The CDR3 DNA reads as TGTGCCACCCAGCAAAGGGGGCTATCGACTAGCGGGGAGCGGTTCTTC. Residues: CATQQRGLSTSGERFF.

The chain is built from TRBV6-5 and TRBJ2-5; D is unresolved. V was cut by 2 bases and J by 1 base, with 14 bases left in between. This CDR3 spans 16 amino acids. Germline V lookup: CDR1 MNHEY, CDR2 SVGAGI. CDR3: CASSYTSTWFQETQYF. The CDR3 DNA is TGTGCCAGCAGTTACACCTCGACTTGGTTCCAAGAGACCCAGTACTTC.

Written as DNA, the CDR3 is TGCGCCAGCAGCTTGGATAGGGGGGGCGAGCAGTTCTTC. It translates to CASSLDRGGEQFF. The chain combines TRBV5-1 with TRBJ2-1; D may be TRBD2 (7 bases). V lost 0 bases and J 10 bases, leaving 11 bases between the germline ends. The CDR3 loop spans 13 amino acids. Per the germline V gene, CDR1 is SGHRS and CDR2 is YFSETQ. Variable domain in full (rest from reference TRBV5-1 and TRBJ2-1): KAGVTQTPRYLIKTRGQQVTLSCSPISGHRSVSWYQQTPGQGLQFLFEYFSETQRNKGNFPGRFSGRQFSNSRSEMNVSTLELGDSALYLCASSLDRGGEQFFGPGTRLTVL.

The chain has TRBV27 and TRBJ1-2; 7 bases match TRBD1. CDR3 size: 15 residues. V shed 6 bases and J 4 bases; nucleotides not matched to a gene: 11. In germline, CDR1 is MNHEY, CDR2 SMNVEV (reference sequence). The CDR3 sequence is CASRKGPGTAYGYTF. In nucleotides, the CDR3 is TGTGCCAGCAGAAAGGGACCCGGGACAGCCTATGGCTACACCTTC.

CDR3 coding DNA: TGTGCCAGCAGGCGAACCCCTGGGTTAGCGGGGGGCCCTGGGAATGAGCAGTTCTTC. Its translation is CASRRTPGLAGGPGNEQFF. The V gene is TRBV6-6, the J gene TRBJ2-1; 10 bases are shared with TRBD2. V was clipped by 6 bases and J by 7 bases; unmatched bases: 21. This CDR3 region has 19 residues. Germline V gene data show CDR1 as MNHNY and CDR2 as SVGAGI (reference sequence).

This chain uses TRBV27 with TRBJ1-2; D is unclear. Germline values: CDR1 MNHEY, CDR2 SMNVEV (reference sequence). CDR3 length: 13 residues. V lost 3 bases, J lost 1 base, and 6 bases lay in between. In DNA form, the CDR3 reads TGTGCCAGCAGTTTGACGGGTAACTATGGCTACACCTTC. Protein product: CASSLTGNYGYTF.

This clone occurred once. This chain links TRBV11-2 with TRBJ1-4; D is undetermined. The CDR3 consists of 13 residues. The V end lost 8 bases, the J end lost 5 bases, and 12 bases lay between the germline ends. Germline CDR1 SGHAT, CDR2 FQNNGV. The CDR3 sequence: CASHRDQNEKLFF. As DNA, the CDR3 is TGTGCCAGCCACCGGGATCAAAATGAAAAACTGTTTTTT.

The CDR3 is CASGLVLEGTWRVGYGYTF. The CDR3 DNA reads as TGTGCTAGTGGTTTGGTACTGGAGGGAACCTGGCGAGTGGGCTATGGCTACACCTTC. This sequence joins TRBV12-5 and TRBJ1-2; D not resolved. CDR1 is LGHNT and CDR2 is FRNRAP in the germline V gene. This CDR3 has 19 amino acids. The V end was cut by 0 bases, the J end by 4 bases, with 24 bases between.

This chain links TRBV6-6 with TRBJ1-1; 8 bases align to TRBD1. This CDR3 region has 13 residues. The junction had 5 bases not matched to a gene; V was cut back by 7 bases and J by 4 bases. Germline V gene sequence: CDR1 MNHNY, CDR2 SVGAGI (reference sequence). CDR3: CASKATGGTEAFF. CDR3 nucleotide sequence: TGTGCCAGCAAAGCCACAGGGGGCACTGAAGCTTTCTTT.

The V gene is TRBV18, the J gene TRBJ1-2, with 9 bases aligning to TRBD1. CDR3 size: 16 residues. CDR1 KGHSH and CDR2 LQKENI come from the germline V gene. J was trimmed by 7 bases and V by 1 base; bases with no gene match: 10. CDR3: CASSPRETGQGFGYTF. The CDR3 DNA reads TGTGCCAGCTCACCACGGGAAACGGGACAGGGCTTTGGCTACACCTTC.

The chain carries TRBV5-5 and TRBJ1-2; D gene ambiguous. V was shortened by 4 bases and J by 8 bases, with 21 bases between the two germline ends. There are 15 residues in the CDR3. Looked up from germline, CDR1 is SGHKS and CDR2 is YYEKEE (reference sequence). DNA of the CDR3: TGTGCCAGCAGCCTCTCACTAGACAAGCCGGGGGGCTACACCTTC. Translating gives CASSLSLDKPGGYTF.

This clone was counted between two and nine times. CDR3 loop: CASSPPGGRNQPQHF. The DNA of the CDR3 is TGTGCCAGCAGCCCGCCGGGGGGCCGGAATCAGCCCCAGCATTTT. The chain couples TRBV7-2 to TRBJ1-5; D may be TRBD1 (6 bases). The CDR3 is 15 amino acids. V was pared by 5 bases and J by 4 bases, with 15 bases between. CDR1 SGHTA and CDR2 FQGNSA come from the germline V gene.

The V gene is TRBV7-3, the J gene TRBJ2-6; maybe TRBD1 (5 bases). The germline gives CDR1 SGHTA, CDR2 FQGTGA. This CDR3 region has 16 residues. The V gene lost 2 bases and the J gene lost 2 bases, with 10 bases spanning the gap. The CDR3 loop reads CASSLSGRAGANVLTF. The CDR3 DNA sequence: TGTGCCAGCAGCTTATCGGGCAGGGCTGGGGCCAACGTCCTGACTTTC.

The J gene is TRBJ2-1, the V gene TRBV3-1 (or the pseudogene TRBV3-2); 9 bases are shared with TRBD1. Germline assignment: CDR1 LGHDT and CDR2 YNNKEL (reference sequence). This CDR3 comprises 16 residues. Trimming took 5 bases from V and 10 from J; bases not matched to a gene: 15. The CDR3 protein is CASSIYNKQGALEQFF. In nucleotides, the CDR3 is TGTGCCAGCAGCATTTATAATAAACAGGGGGCGCTGGAGCAGTTCTTC.

There are many counts of this clone. This rearrangement joins TRBV5-1 to TRBJ1-1; weak D call: TRBD1 (5 bases). This CDR3 comprises 14 residues. Germline loops: CDR1 SGHRS, CDR2 YFSETQ. V lost 0 bases to trimming and J lost 4 bases, with 10 bases between them. In DNA form, the CDR3 reads TGCGCCAGCAGCTTGGCAGGGTCGGGCACTGAAGCTTTCTTT. It encodes CASSLAGSGTEAFF.

The rearrangement uses TRBV5-4 and TRBJ1-1, with 8 bases fitting TRBD1. V lost 1 base to trimming and J lost 3 bases; unmatched junction nucleotides: 8. This CDR3 region has 16 residues. Germline V gene data show CDR1 as SGHNT and CDR2 as YYREEE (reference sequence). CDR3 nucleotides: TGTGCCAGCAGCTTGAACAGGGGGGTCTTGGACACTGAAGCTTTCTTT. Its translation is CASSLNRGVLDTEAFF.

V and J are TRBV12-3 or TRBV12-4 and TRBJ1-5; no firm D call. The germline V and J ends were trimmed by 3 bases and 3 bases, with 6 bases remaining between them. This CDR3 contains 13 residues. This CDR3 reads CASSFRSNQPQHF. The DNA for the CDR3 is TGTGCCAGCAGTTTTCGTTCCAATCAGCCCCAGCATTTT.

The chain links TRBV9 to TRBJ2-7; 7 bases are shared with TRBD2. J gave up 2 bases and V 2 bases, and 4 bases lay outside the gene matches. The germline CDR1 and CDR2 sequences are SGDLS and YYNGEE. The CDR3 extends over 14 amino acids. The CDR3 is CASSVGGETYEQYF. The CDR3 region has the DNA TGTGCCAGCAGCGTGGGAGGGGAAACCTACGAGCAGTACTTC.

V gene TRBV5-1 combines with J gene TRBJ1-4; tentatively, D is TRBD1 (6 bases). CDR3 length equals 15 residues. Germline V CDR1 and CDR2: SGHRS, YFSETQ. Trimming cost V 5 bases and J 7 bases, with 18 bases left between them. CDR3 sequence reads: CASRKGGGAGEKLFF. The CDR3 bases are TGCGCCAGCAGAAAGGGGGGAGGGGCCGGTGAAAAACTGTTTTTT.

The table lists this clone with a count of one. V gene TRBV6-6 combines with J gene TRBJ2-3, with 8 nucleotides matching TRBD2. J lost 0 bases, V lost 10 bases, and 3 bases had no gene match. This CDR3 has 13 amino acids. Germline V gene lookup returns CDR1 MNHNY and CDR2 SVGAGI (reference sequence). The chain's CDR3 is CATIAGSTDTQYF. Here the CDR3 DNA reads TGTGCCACTATAGCGGGGAGCACAGATACGCAGTATTTT.